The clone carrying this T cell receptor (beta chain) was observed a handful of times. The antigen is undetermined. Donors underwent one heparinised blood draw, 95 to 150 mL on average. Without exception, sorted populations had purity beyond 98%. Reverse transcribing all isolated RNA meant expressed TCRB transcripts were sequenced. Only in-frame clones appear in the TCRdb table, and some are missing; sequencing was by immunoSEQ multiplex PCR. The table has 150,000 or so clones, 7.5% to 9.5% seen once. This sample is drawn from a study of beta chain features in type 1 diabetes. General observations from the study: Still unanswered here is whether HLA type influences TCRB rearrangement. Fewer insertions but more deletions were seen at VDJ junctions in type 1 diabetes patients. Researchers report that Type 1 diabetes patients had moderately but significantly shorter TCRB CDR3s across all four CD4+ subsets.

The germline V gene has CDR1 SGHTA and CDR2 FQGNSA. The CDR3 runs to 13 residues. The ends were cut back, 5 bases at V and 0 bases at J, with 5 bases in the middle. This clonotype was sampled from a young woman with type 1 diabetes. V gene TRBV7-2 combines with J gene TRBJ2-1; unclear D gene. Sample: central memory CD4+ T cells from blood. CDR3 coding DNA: TGTGCCAGCAGCCGCGGCTCCTACAATGAGCAGTTCTTC. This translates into CASSRGSYNEQFF.